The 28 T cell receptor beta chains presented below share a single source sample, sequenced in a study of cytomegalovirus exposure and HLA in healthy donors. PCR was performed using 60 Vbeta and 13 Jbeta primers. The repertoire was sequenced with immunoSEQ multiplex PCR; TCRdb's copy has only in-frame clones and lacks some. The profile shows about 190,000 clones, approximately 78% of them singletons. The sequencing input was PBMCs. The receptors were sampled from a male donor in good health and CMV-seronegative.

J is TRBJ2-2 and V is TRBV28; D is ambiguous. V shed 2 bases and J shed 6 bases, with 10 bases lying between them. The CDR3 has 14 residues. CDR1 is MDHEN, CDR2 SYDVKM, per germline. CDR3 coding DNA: TGTGCCAGCAGTTTACGTTTGAGCCCCGGGGAGCTGTTTTTT. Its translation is CASSLRLSPGELFF.

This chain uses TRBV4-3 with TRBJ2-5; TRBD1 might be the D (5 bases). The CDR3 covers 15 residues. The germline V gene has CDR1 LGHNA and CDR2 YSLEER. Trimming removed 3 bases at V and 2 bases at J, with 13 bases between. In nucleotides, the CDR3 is TGCGCCAGCAGCCACGAACACAGGATTCAAGAGACCCAGTACTTC. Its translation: CASSHEHRIQETQYF.

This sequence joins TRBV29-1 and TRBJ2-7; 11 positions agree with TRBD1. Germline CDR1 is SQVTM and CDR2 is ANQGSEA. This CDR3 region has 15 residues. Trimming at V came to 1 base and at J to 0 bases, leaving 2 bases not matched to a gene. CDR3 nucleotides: TGCAGCGTTGAAGTGGGACAGGGGGACTCCTACGAGCAGTACTTC. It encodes CSVEVGQGDSYEQYF.

The CDR3 bases are TGTGCCAGCAGTGAAGAGGCCAGGGTACCCCTCCACTTT. Protein: CASSEEARVPLHF. This chain connects TRBV6-1 to TRBJ1-6; D possibly corresponds to TRBD1 (5 bases). Germline V CDR1 and CDR2: MNHNS, SASEGT. The V and J ends lost 1 base and 12 bases respectively, with 10 bases between them. CDR3 size: 13 residues.

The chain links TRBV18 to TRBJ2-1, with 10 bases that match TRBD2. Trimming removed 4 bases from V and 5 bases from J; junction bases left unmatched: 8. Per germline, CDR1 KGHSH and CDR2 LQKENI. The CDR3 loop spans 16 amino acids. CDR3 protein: CASSRTGLAPNNEQFF. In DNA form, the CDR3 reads TGTGCCAGCTCACGCACGGGACTAGCGCCGAACAATGAGCAGTTCTTC.

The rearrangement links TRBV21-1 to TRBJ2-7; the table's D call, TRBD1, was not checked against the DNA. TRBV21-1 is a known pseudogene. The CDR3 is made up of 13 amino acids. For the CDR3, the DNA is TGTGCCAGCAGCAGCGAGGACAGGGTCGAGCAGTACTTC. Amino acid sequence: CASSSEDRVEQYF.

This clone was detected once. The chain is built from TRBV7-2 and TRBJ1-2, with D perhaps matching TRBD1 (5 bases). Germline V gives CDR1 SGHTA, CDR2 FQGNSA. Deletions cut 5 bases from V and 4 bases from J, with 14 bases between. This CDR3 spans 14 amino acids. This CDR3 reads CASSLSGTTYGYTF. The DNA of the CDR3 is TGTGCCAGCAGCCTGTCCGGGACTACCTATGGCTACACCTTC.

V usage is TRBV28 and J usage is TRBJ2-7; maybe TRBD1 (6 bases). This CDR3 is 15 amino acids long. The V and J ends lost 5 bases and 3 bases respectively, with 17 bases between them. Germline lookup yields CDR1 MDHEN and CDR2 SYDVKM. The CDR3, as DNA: TGTGCCAGCAGTACAGATTCAGGGGTATTCTACGAGCAGTACTTC. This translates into CASSTDSGVFYEQYF.

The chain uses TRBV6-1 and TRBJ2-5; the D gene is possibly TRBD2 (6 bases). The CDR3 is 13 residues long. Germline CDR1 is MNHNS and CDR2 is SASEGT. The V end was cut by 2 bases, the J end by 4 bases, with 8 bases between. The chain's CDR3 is CASSELGGETQYF. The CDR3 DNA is TGTGCCAGCAGTGAACTGGGAGGAGAGACCCAGTACTTC.

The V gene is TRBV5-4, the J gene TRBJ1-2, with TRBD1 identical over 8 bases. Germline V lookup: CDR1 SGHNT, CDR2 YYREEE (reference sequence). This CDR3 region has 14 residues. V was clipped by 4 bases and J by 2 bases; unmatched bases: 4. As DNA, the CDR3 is TGTGCCAGCAGCCGCCAGGGGGCAAACTATGGCTACACCTTC. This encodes CASSRQGANYGYTF.

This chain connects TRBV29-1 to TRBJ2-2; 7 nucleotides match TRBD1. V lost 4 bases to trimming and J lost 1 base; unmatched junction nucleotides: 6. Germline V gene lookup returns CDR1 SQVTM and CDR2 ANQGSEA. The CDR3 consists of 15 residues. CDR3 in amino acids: CSVVKGAGNTGELFF. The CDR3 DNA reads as TGCAGCGTTGTAAAGGGGGCAGGGAACACCGGGGAGCTGTTTTTT.

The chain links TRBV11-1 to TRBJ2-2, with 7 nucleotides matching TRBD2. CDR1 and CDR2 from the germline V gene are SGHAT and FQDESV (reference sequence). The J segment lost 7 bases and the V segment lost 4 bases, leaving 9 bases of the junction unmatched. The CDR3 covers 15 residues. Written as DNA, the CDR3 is TGTGCCAGCAGCTCTGGCGGGAGAAACGTCGGGGAGCTGTTTTTT. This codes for CASSSGGRNVGELFF.

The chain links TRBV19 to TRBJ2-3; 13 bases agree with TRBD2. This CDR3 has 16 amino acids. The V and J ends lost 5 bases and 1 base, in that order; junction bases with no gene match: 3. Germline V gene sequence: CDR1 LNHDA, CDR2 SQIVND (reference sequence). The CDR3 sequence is CASSLTSGGGTDTQYF. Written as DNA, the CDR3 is TGTGCCAGTAGTCTTACTAGCGGGGGGGGCACAGATACGCAGTATTTT.

The CDR3 sequence is CSVAYPYNEQFF. The DNA of the CDR3 is TGCAGCGTAGCCTACCCGTACAATGAGCAGTTCTTC. The V and J genes are TRBV29-1 and TRBJ2-1; D gene unclear. From germline, CDR1 is SQVTM and CDR2 ANQGSEA. V lost 6 bases to trimming and J lost 4 bases, with 10 bases between them. The CDR3 loop spans 12 amino acids.

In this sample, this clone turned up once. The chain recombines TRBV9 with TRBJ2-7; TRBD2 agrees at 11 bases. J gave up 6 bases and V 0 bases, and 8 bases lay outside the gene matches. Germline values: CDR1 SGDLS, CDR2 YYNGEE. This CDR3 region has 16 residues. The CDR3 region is CASSVASLAGGSEQYF. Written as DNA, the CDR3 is TGTGCCAGCAGCGTAGCTTCTCTAGCGGGAGGATCCGAGCAGTACTTC.

For the CDR3, the DNA is TGTGCCAGCAGTCTCATGACAGTGGGAACCTATGGCTACACCTTC. Protein sequence: CASSLMTVGTYGYTF. The chain is built from TRBV28 and TRBJ1-2, with D tentatively TRBD1 (5 bases). CDR1 and CDR2 (germline): MDHEN, SYDVKM. V lost 5 bases and J 4 bases, leaving 17 bases between the germline ends. This CDR3 is built from 15 residues.

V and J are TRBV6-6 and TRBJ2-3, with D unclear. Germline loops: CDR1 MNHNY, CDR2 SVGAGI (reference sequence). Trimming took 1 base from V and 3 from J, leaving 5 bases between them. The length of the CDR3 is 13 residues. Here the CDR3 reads CASSYLATDTQYF. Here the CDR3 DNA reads TGTGCCAGCAGTTACTTGGCTACAGATACGCAGTATTTT.

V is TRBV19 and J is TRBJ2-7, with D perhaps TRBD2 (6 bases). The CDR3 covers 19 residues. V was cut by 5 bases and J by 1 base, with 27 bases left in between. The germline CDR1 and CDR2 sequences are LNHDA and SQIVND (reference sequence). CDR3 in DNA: TGTGCCAGTAGTTTTCAAATGACGCGGGAAGGGACGTCTTCCTACGAGCAGTACTTC. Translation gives CASSFQMTREGTSSYEQYF.

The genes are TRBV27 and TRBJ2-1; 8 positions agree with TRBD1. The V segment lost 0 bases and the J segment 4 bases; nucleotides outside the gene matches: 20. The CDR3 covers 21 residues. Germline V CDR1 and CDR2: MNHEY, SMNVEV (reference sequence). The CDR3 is CASSLSIPTGARFTRYNEQFF. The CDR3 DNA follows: TGTGCCAGCAGTTTATCGATCCCGACAGGGGCCAGATTCACGCGGTACAATGAGCAGTTCTTC.

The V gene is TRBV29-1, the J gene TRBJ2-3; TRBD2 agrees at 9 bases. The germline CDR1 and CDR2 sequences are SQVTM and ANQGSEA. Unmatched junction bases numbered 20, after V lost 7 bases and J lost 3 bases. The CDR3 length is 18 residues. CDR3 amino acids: CSGLIASGAGLLTDTQYF. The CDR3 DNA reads TGCAGCGGATTGATTGCTAGCGGGGCCGGGCTATTGACAGATACGCAGTATTTT.

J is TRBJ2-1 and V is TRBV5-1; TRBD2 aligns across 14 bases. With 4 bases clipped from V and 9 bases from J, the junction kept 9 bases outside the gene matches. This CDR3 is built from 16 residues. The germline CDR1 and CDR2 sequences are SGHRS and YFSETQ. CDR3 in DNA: TGCGCCAGCAGCGTACCGGGACTAGCGGGAGAGAGTGAGCAGTTCTTC. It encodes CASSVPGLAGESEQFF.

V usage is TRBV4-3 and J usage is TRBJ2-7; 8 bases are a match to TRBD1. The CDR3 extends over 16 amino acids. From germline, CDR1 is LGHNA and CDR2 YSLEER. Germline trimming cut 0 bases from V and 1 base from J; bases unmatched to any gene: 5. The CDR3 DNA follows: TGCGCCAGCAGCCAAGATCAAGGACAGGGTTCCTACGAGCAGTACTTC. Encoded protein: CASSQDQGQGSYEQYF.

The CDR3 here is CASSLMGLATDTQYF. In nucleotides, the CDR3 is TGTGCCAGCAGCTTAATGGGACTAGCGACAGATACGCAGTATTTT. The rearrangement joins TRBV13 to TRBJ2-3; 10 nucleotides line up with TRBD2. J gave up 3 bases and V 2 bases, and 2 bases lay outside the gene matches. The CDR3 consists of 15 residues. Per the germline V gene, CDR1 is PRHDT and CDR2 is FYEKMQ (reference sequence).

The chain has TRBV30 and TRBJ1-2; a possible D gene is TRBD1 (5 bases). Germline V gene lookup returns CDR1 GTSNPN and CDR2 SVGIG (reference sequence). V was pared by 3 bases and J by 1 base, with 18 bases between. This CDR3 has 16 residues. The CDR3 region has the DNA TGTGCCTGGAGCCTGCCTTGGGGCCCAAATAACTATGGCTACACCTTC. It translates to CAWSLPWGPNNYGYTF.

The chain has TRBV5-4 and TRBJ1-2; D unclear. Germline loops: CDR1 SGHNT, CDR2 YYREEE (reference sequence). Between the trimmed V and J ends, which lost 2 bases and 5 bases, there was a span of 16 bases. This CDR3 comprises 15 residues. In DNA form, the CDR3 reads TGTGCCAGCAGCTTAGAAGGCAGGCACATTTATGGCTACACCTTC. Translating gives CASSLEGRHIYGYTF.

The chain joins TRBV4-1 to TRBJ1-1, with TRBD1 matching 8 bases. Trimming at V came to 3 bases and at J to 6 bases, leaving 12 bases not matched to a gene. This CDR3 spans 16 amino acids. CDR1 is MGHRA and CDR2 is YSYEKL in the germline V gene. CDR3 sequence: CASSHPPDRELSEAFF. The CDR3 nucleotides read TGCGCCAGCAGCCATCCACCGGACAGGGAACTCTCTGAAGCTTTCTTT.

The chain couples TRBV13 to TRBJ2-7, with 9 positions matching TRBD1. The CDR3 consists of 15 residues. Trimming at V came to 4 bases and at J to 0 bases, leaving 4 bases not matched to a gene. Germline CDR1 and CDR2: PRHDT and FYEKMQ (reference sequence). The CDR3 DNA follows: TGTGCCAGCAGCTCCGGACAGGGGAGCTCCTACGAGCAGTACTTC. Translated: CASSSGQGSSYEQYF.

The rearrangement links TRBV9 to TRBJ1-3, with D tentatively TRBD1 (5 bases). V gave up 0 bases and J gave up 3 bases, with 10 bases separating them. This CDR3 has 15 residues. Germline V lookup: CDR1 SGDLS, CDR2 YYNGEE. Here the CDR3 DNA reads TGTGCCAGCAGCGTAGAAGTGGGGGGTGGAAACACCATATATTTT. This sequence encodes CASSVEVGGGNTIYF.